This T cell receptor (beta chain) was documented in a study of blood T cells in healthy people across ages. Primers used in a second PCR of about 7 to 11 cycles were a sample-barcoded 5' primer and a J-beta primer mix. All cDNA molecules were each tagged by a template-switch adaptor with 12 random nucleotides. MiXCR, applied by TCRdb to the 5' RACE reads, yields one record per CDR3 protein. This sample has approximately 1.5 million distinct CDR3 sequences, with about 31% found just once. This clonotype occurred a few times. Germline V gene data show CDR1 as MNHEY and CDR2 as SMNVEV (reference sequence). The CDR3 extends over 15 amino acids. V shed 7 bases, J shed 5 bases, and the junction held 6 bases outside the gene matches.

This chain connects TRBV27 to TRBJ2-1; 12 bases map to TRBD2. Input material: blood. The sequence derives from a woman between 25 and 40 years old in good health. The CDR3 protein is CASTSLAGGNNEQFF. CDR3 bases: TGTGCCAGCACTTCGCTAGCGGGAGGGAACAATGAGCAGTTCTTC.